One T cell receptor beta chain is described in this entry. Its antigen is as yet unknown. The source of the sample is a study of cytomegalovirus exposure and HLA in healthy donors. The CDR3 is 19 amino acids. Germline trimming cut 3 bases from V and 1 base from J; bases unmatched to any gene: 8. Per germline, CDR1 SGHRS and CDR2 YFSETQ. Vbeta (60) and Jbeta (13) primers were used in the PCR. Data came from immunoSEQ multiplex PCR; TCRdb stores just in-frame clones and leaves some out. There are 70,000 to 95,000 clones in the sample; roughly 80% occur only once, and under 15% lies in the top ten. Among the donors, all were healthy bone marrow donors. Whole-study findings and limits: Reports showed the classifier diagnosing cytomegalovirus status with high specificity and sensitivity. Data from an earlier analysis indicated that most TCR beta V segments were productive either about 87% or about 30% of the time. What was likely a sequencing artifact was a cluster of highly shared sequence variants.

The specimen was PBMCs. The sequence came from a woman aged 40 to 50 in good health and CMV-seropositive. The gene calls are TRBV5-1 and TRBJ1-6; 12 bases align to TRBD1. The chain's CDR3 is CASSYGTGGFGSYNSPLHF. Here the CDR3 DNA reads TGCGCCAGCAGCTACGGGACAGGGGGCTTTGGGTCCTATAATTCACCCCTCCACTTT.